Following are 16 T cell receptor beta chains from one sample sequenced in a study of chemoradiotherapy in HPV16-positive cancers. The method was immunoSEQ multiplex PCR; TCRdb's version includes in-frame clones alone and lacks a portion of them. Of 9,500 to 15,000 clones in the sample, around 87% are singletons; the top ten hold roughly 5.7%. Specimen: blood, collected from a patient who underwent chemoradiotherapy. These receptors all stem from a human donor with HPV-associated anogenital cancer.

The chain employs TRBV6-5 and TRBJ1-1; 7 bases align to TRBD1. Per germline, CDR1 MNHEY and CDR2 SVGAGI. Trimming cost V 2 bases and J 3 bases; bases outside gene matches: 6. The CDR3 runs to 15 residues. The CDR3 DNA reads TGTGCCAGCAGTTACCGAGACAGGGAGGACACTGAAGCTTTCTTT. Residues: CASSYRDREDTEAFF.

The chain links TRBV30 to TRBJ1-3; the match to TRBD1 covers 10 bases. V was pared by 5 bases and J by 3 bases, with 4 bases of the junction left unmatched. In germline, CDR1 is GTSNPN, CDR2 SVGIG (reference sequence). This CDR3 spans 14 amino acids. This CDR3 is CAWGGQGNGNTIYF. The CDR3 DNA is TGTGCCTGGGGGGGACAGGGGAATGGAAACACCATATATTTT.

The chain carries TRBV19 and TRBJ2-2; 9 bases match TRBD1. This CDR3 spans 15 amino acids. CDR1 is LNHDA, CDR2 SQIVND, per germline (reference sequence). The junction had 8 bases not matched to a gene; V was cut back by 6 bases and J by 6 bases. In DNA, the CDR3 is TGTGCCAGTAGACAACAGGGGGCTGGAGCCGGGGAGCTGTTTTTT. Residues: CASRQQGAGAGELFF.

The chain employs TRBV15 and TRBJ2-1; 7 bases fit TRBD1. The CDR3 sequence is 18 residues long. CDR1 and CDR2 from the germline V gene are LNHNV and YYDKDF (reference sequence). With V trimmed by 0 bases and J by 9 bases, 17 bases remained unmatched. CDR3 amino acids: CATSRDGMGQGVLGEQFF. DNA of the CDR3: TGTGCCACCAGCAGAGATGGGATGGGGCAGGGGGTATTGGGTGAGCAGTTCTTC.

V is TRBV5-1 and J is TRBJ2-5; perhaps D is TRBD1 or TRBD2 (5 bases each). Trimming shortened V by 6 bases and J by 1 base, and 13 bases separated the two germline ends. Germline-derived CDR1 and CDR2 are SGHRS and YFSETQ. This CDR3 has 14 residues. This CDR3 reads CASTWTGTQETQYF. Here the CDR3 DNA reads TGCGCCAGCACCTGGACTGGGACCCAAGAGACCCAGTACTTC.

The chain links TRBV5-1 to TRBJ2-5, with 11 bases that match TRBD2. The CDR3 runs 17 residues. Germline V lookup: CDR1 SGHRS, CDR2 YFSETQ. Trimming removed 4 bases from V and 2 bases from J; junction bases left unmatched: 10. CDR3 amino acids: CASSQDPLAGVQETQYF. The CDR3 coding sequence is TGCGCCAGCAGCCAAGATCCACTAGCGGGGGTACAAGAGACCCAGTACTTC.

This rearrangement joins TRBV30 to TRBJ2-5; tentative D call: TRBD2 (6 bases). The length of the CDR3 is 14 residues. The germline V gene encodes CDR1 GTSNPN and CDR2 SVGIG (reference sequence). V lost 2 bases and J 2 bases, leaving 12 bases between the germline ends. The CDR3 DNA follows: TGTGCCTGGAGTTGGGTGAGCGGGCAAGAGACCCAGTACTTC. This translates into CAWSWVSGQETQYF.

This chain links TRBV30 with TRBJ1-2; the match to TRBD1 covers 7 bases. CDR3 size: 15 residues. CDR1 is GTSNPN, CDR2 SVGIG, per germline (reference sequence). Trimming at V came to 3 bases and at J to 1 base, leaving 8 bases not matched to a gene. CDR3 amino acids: CAWRTNRGGNYGYTF. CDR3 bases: TGTGCCTGGAGAACTAACAGGGGAGGTAACTATGGCTACACCTTC. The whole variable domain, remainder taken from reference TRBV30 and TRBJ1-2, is SQTIHQWPATLVQPVGSPLSLECTVEGTSNPNLYWYRQAAGRGLQLLFYSVGIGQISSEVPQNLSASRPQDRQFILSSKKLLLSDSGFYLCAWRTNRGGNYGYTFGSGTRLTVV.

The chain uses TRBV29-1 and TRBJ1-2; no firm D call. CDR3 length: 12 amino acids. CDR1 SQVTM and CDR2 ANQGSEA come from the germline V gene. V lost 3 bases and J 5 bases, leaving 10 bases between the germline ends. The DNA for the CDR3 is TGCAGCGTTGATCCTGGGCGGTATGGCTACACCTTC. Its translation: CSVDPGRYGYTF.

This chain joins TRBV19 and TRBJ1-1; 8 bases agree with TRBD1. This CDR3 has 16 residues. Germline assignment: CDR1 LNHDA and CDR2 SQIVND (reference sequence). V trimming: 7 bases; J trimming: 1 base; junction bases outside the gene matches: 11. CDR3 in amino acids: CASIDRGRGGNTEAFF. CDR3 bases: TGTGCCAGTATTGACAGGGGAAGGGGGGGGAACACTGAAGCTTTCTTT.

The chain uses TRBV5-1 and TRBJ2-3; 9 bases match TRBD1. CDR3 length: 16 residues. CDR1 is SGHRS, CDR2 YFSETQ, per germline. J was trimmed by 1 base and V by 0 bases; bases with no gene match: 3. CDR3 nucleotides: TGCGCCAGCAGCTTGGATAGGACAGGGGGCACAGATACGCAGTATTTT. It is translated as CASSLDRTGGTDTQYF. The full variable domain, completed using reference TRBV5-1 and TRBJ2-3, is KAGVTQTPRYLIKTRGQQVTLSCSPISGHRSVSWYQQTPGQGLQFLFEYFSETQRNKGNFPGRFSGRQFSNSRSEMNVSTLELGDSALYLCASSLDRTGGTDTQYFGPGTRLTVL.

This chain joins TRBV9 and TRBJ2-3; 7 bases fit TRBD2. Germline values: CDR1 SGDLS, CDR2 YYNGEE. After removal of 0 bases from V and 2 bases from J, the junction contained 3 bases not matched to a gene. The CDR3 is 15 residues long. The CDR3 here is CASSVGGTNTDTQYF. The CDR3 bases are TGTGCCAGCAGCGTAGGTGGGACTAACACAGATACGCAGTATTTT.

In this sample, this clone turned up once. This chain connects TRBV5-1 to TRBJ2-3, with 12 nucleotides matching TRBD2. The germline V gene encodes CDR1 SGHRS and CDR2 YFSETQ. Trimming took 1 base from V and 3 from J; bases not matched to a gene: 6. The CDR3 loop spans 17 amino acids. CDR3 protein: CASSLTPSGGVTDTQYF. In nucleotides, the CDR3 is TGCGCCAGCAGCTTGACGCCTAGCGGGGGGGTAACAGATACGCAGTATTTT. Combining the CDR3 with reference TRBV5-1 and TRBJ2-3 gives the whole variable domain KAGVTQTPRYLIKTRGQQVTLSCSPISGHRSVSWYQQTPGQGLQFLFEYFSETQRNKGNFPGRFSGRQFSNSRSEMNVSTLELGDSALYLCASSLTPSGGVTDTQYFGPGTRLTVL.

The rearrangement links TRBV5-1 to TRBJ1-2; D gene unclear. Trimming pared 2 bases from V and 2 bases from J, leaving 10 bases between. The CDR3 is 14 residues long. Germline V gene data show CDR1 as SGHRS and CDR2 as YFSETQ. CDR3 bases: TGCGCCAGCAGCTTCGACGGACCCAACTATGGCTACACCTTC. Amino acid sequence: CASSFDGPNYGYTF.

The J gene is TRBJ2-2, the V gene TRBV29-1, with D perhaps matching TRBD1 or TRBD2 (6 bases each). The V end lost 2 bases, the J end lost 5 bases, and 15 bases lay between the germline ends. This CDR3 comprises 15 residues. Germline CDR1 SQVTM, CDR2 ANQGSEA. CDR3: CSVETGAGRTGELFF. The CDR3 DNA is TGCAGCGTTGAAACGGGGGCAGGGCGGACCGGGGAGCTGTTTTTT.

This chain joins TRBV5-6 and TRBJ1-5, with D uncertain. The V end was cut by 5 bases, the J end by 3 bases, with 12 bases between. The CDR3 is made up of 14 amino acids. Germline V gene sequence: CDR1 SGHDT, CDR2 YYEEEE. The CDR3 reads CASSRGFDNQPQHF. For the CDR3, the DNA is TGTGCCAGCAGTCGAGGGTTTGACAATCAGCCCCAGCATTTT. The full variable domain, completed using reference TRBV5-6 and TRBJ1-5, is DAGVTQSPTHLIKTRGQQVTLRCSPKSGHDTVSWYQQALGQGPQFIFQYYEEEERQRGNFPDRFSGHQFPNYSSELNVNALLLGDSALYLCASSRGFDNQPQHFGDGTRLSIL.